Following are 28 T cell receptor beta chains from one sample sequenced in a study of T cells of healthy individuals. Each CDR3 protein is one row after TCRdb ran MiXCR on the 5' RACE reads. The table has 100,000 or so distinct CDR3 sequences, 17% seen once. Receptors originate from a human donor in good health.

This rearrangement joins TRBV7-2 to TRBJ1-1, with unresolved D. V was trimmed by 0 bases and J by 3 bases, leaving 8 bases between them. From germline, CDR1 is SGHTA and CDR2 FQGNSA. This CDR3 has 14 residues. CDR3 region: CASSLAKGYTEAFF. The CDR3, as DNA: TGTGCCAGCAGCTTAGCGAAGGGTTACACTGAAGCTTTCTTT.

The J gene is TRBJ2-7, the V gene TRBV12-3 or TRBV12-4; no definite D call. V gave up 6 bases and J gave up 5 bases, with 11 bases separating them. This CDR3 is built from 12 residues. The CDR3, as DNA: TGTGCCAGCAGAAATCAGCGTGACGAGCAGTACTTC. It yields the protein CASRNQRDEQYF.

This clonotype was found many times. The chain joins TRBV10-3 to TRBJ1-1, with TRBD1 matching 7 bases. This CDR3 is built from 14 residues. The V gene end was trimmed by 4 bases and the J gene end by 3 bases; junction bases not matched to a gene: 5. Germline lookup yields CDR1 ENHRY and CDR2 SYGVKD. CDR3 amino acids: CAISAIDRDTEAFF. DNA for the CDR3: TGTGCCATCAGTGCCATTGACAGGGACACTGAAGCTTTCTTT.

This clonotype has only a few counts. This CDR3 is CSLGAGSGNTIYF. DNA of the CDR3: TGCTCGCTAGGTGCAGGGAGCGGAAACACCATATATTTT. V is TRBV20-1 and J is TRBJ1-3; weak D call: TRBD1 (5 bases). Germline CDR1 is DFQATT and CDR2 is SNEGSKA (reference sequence). The CDR3 has 13 residues.

CDR3 nucleotide sequence: TGTGCCAGCAGTGAAAGGACAGGGCTAAGCACTGAAGCTTTCTTT. Its translation: CASSERTGLSTEAFF. The gene calls are TRBV2 and TRBJ1-1, with TRBD1 matching 8 bases. The CDR3 sequence is 15 residues long. Germline V gene lookup returns CDR1 SNHLY and CDR2 FYNNEI. V trimming: 2 bases; J trimming: 4 bases; junction bases outside the gene matches: 6. Using reference TRBV2 and TRBJ1-1 for the parts outside the CDR3, the full variable domain is EPEVTQTPSHQVTQMGQEVILRCVPISNHLYFYWYRQILGQKVEFLVSFYNNEISEKSEIFDDQFSVERPDGSNFTLKIRSTKLEDSAMYFCASSERTGLSTEAFFGQGTRLTVV.

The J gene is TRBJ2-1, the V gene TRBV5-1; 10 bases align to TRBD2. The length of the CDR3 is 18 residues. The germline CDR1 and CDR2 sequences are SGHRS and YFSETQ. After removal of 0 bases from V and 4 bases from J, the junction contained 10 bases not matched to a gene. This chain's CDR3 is CASSLGPAGGGAYNEQFF. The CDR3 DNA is TGCGCCAGCAGCTTGGGACCAGCGGGAGGGGGTGCGTACAATGAGCAGTTCTTC.

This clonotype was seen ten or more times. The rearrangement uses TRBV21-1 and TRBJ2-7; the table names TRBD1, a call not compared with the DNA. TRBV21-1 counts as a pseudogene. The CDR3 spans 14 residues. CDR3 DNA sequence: TGTGCCAGCAGCGCCCGGGCAGGAATTAACGAGCAGTACTTC. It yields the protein CASSARAGINEQYF.

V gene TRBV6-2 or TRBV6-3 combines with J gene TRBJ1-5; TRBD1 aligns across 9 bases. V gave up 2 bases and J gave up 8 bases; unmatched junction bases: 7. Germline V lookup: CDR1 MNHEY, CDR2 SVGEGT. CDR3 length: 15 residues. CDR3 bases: TGTGCCAGCAGTTACCTCCCCGGGACAGGGAAGCCCCAGCATTTT. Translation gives CASSYLPGTGKPQHF.

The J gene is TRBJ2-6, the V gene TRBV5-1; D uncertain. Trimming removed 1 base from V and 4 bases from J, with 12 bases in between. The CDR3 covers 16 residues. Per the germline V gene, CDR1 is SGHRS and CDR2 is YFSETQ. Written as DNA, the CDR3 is TGCGCCAGCAGCTTGTTCGAGCGTCCCGGGGCCAACGTCCTGACTTTC. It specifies CASSLFERPGANVLTF.

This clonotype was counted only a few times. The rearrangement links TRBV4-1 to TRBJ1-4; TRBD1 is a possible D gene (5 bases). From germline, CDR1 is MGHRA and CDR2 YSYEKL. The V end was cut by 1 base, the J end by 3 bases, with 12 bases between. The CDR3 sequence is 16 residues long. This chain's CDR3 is CASSQAKGAANEKLFF. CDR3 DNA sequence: TGCGCCAGCAGCCAAGCGAAAGGGGCGGCTAATGAAAAACTGTTTTTT.

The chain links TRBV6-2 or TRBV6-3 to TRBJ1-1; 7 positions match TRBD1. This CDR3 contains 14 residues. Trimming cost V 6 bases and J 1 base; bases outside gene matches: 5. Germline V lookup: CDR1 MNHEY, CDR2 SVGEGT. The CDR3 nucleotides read TGTGCCAGCAGAGCCCAGGGGGGGAACACTGAAGCTTTCTTT. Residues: CASRAQGGNTEAFF.

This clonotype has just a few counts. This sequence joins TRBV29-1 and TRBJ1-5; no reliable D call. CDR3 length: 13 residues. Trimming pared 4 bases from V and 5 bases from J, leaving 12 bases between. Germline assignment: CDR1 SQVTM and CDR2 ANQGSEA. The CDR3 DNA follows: TGCAGCGTTGCGGGGTCAGAAGATCAGCCCCAGCATTTT. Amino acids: CSVAGSEDQPQHF. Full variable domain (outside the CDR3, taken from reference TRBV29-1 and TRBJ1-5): SAVISQKPSRDICQRGTSLTIQCQVDSQVTMMFWYRQQPGQSLTLIATANQGSEATYESGFVIDKFPISRPNLTFSTLTVSNMSPEDSSIYLCSVAGSEDQPQHFGDGTRLSIL.

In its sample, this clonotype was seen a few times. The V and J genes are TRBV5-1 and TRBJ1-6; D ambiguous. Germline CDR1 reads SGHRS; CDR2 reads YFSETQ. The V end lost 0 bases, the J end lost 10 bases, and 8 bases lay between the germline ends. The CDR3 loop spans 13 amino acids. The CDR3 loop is CASSLGRESPLHF. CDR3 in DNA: TGCGCCAGCAGCTTGGGTCGGGAATCACCCCTCCACTTT.

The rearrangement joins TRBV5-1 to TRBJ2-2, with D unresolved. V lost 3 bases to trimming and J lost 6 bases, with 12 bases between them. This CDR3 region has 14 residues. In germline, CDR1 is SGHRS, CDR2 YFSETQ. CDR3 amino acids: CASSSLTNPGELFF. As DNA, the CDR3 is TGCGCCAGCAGCTCCCTTACCAATCCCGGGGAGCTGTTTTTT.

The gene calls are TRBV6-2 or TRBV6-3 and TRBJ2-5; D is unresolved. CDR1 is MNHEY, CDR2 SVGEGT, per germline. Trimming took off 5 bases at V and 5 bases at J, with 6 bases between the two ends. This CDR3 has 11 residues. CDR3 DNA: TGTGCCAGCAGTAAAAGGGAGACCCAGTACTTC. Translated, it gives CASSKRETQYF.

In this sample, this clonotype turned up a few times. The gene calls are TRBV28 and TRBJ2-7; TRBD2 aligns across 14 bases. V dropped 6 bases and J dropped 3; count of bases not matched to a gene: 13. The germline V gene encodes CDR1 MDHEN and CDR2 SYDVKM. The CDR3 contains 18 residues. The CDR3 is CASRQRGLAGGPIYEQYF. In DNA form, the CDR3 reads TGTGCCAGCAGGCAGAGAGGACTAGCGGGAGGACCTATCTACGAGCAGTACTTC.

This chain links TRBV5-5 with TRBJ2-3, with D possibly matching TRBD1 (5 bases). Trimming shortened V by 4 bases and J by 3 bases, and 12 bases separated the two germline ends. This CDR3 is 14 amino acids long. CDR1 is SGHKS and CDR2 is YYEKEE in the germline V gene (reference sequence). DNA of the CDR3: TGTGCCAGCAGCCTACGGACATATACAGATACGCAGTATTTT. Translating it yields CASSLRTYTDTQYF.

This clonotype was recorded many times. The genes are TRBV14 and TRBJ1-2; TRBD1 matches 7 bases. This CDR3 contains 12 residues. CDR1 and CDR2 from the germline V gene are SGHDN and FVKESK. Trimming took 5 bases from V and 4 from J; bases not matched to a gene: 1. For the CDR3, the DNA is TGTGCCAGCAGCGGGACAGCCTATGGCTACACCTTC. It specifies CASSGTAYGYTF.

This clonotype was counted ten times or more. The CDR3 sequence is CASSYFRGTEAFF. The CDR3 DNA follows: TGTGCCAGCAGTTACTTTCGGGGTACTGAAGCTTTCTTT. This sequence joins TRBV6-5 and TRBJ1-1; D remains ambiguous. The ends were cut back, 1 base at V and 5 bases at J, with 8 bases in the middle. CDR1 is MNHEY, CDR2 SVGAGI, per germline. The CDR3 length is 13 residues.

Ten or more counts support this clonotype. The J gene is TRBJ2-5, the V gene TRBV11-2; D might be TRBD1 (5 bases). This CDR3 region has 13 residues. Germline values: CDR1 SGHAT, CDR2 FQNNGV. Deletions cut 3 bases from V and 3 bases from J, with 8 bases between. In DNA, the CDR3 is TGTGCCAGCAGCTTGGGGCAGGAAGAGACCCAGTACTTC. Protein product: CASSLGQEETQYF.

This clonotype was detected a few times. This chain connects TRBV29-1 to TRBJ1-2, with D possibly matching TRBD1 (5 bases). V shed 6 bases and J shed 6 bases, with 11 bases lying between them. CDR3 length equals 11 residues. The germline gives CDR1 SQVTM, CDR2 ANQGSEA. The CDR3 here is CSVQGGNGYTF. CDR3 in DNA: TGCAGCGTCCAGGGAGGGAATGGCTACACCTTC.

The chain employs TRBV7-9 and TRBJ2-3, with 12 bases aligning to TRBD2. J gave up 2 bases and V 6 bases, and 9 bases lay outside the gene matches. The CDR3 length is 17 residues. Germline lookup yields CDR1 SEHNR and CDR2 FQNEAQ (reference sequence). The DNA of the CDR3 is TGTGCCAGCAGACTCGGACTAGCGGGACCCTACACAGATACGCAGTATTTT. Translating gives CASRLGLAGPYTDTQYF.

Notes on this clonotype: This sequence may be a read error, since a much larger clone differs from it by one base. CDR3 sequence: CVSRVQGESYGYTF. The CDR3 coding sequence is TGTGTCAGCAGAGTACAGGGGGAGAGCTATGGCTACACCTTC. The rearrangement links TRBV28 to TRBJ1-2; 8 bases match TRBD1. The CDR3 sequence is 14 residues long. Germline V lookup: CDR1 MDHEN, CDR2 SYDVKM.

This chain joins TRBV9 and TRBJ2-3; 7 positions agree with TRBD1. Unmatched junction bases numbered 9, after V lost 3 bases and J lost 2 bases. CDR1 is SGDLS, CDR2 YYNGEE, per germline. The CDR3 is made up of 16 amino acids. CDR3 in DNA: TGTGCCAGCAGCGAAACAGGGGAAGCCCACACAGATACGCAGTATTTT. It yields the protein CASSETGEAHTDTQYF.

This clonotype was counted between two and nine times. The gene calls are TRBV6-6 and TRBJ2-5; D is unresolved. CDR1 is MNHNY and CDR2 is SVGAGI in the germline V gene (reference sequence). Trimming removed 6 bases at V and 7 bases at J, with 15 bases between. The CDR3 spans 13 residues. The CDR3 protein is CASSYARAGTQYF. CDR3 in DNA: TGTGCCAGCAGCTACGCACGAGCAGGGACCCAGTACTTC.

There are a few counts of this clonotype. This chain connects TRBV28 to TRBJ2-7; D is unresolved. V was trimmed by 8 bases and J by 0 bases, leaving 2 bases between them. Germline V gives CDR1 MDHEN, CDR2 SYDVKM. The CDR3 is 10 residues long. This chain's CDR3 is CASASYEQYF. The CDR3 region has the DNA TGTGCCAGCGCCTCCTACGAGCAGTACTTC.

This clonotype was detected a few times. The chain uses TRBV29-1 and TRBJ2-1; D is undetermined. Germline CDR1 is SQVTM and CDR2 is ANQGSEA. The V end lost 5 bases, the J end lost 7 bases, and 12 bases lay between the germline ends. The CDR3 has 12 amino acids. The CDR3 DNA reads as TGCAGCGTTTTTCAGGACGGGAATGAGCAGTTCTTC. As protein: CSVFQDGNEQFF.

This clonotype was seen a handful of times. As DNA, the CDR3 is TGTGCCAGCAGCGCGGGACAGGGTCTTGGTTACGAGCAGTACTTC. Encoded protein: CASSAGQGLGYEQYF. This chain connects TRBV3-2 to TRBJ2-7; the table calls TRBD1, which could not be checked here. TRBV3-2 is assigned pseudogene status. There are 15 residues in the CDR3.